The 21 T cell receptor beta chains reported below all come from one sample, sequenced in a study of blood T cell repertoires in COVID-19. Using immunoSEQ multiplex PCR, the repertoire was profiled, and TCRdb retains in-frame clones only, with some absent. The table has fewer than 350,000 clones, 89% seen once. Material for sequencing was PBMCs or T cells enriched from blood (not recorded which). The receptors originated from a woman aged 35 to 49 who had recovered from COVID-19.

The chain links TRBV5-1 to TRBJ2-1, with 9 bases that match TRBD2. Per the germline V gene, CDR1 is SGHRS and CDR2 is YFSETQ. V lost 4 bases and J lost 9; bases outside the gene matches: 11. The CDR3 is 15 amino acids. The CDR3 DNA sequence: TGCGCCAGCAGCGGTGGGGCGGGGGGGCTGAGTGAGCAGTTCTTC. This sequence encodes CASSGGAGGLSEQFF.

This clone was found once. The chain employs TRBV7-9 and TRBJ1-3; D remains ambiguous. Trimming shortened V by 0 bases and J by 7 bases, and 7 bases separated the two germline ends. The CDR3 has 13 residues. Germline CDR1 reads SEHNR; CDR2 reads FQNEAQ (reference sequence). The CDR3 spells CASSLASGNTIYF. CDR3 coding DNA: TGTGCCAGCAGCTTAGCATCGGGGAACACCATATATTTT.

This clone was counted between two and nine times. The gene calls are TRBV6-2 or TRBV6-3 and TRBJ2-1; 8 bases agree with TRBD2. Trimming at V came to 4 bases and at J to 6 bases, leaving 20 bases not matched to a gene. This CDR3 is 19 amino acids long. Germline assignment: CDR1 MNHEY and CDR2 SVGEGT. The CDR3 reads CASSLGRLAPRRGANEQFF. The CDR3 DNA is TGTGCCAGCAGTTTAGGGAGACTAGCGCCTCGGCGTGGGGCCAATGAGCAGTTCTTC.

V usage is TRBV11-2 and J usage is TRBJ1-1; D is unclear. Germline V gives CDR1 SGHAT, CDR2 FQNNGV. The V gene lost 3 bases and the J gene lost 0 bases, with 8 bases spanning the gap. This CDR3 spans 14 amino acids. The DNA for the CDR3 is TGTGCCAGCAGCTTTGCACCTATGAACACTGAAGCTTTCTTT. Translation gives CASSFAPMNTEAFF.

V usage is TRBV7-8 and J usage is TRBJ2-7; 10 nucleotides match TRBD2. From germline, CDR1 is SGHVS and CDR2 FQNEAQ. The length of the CDR3 is 16 residues. The trim removed 6 bases at V and 0 bases at J, leaving 8 bases unmatched. The CDR3 nucleotides read TGTGCCAGCAGACCTTGGACTAGCGGAGGCTCCTACGAGCAGTACTTC. This codes for CASRPWTSGGSYEQYF.

This sequence joins TRBV28 and TRBJ2-3; D is perhaps TRBD2 (6 bases). The germline gives CDR1 MDHEN, CDR2 SYDVKM. V was trimmed by 5 bases and J by 4 bases, leaving 10 bases between them. The CDR3 sequence is 13 residues long. The CDR3 DNA sequence: TGTGCCAGCAGTCCACTAGCCCCAGATACGCAGTATTTT. Translated, it gives CASSPLAPDTQYF.

This chain uses TRBV29-1 with TRBJ1-4; D call uncertain. Looked up from germline, CDR1 is SQVTM and CDR2 is ANQGSEA. The CDR3 spans 12 residues. Trimming shortened V by 7 bases and J by 4 bases, and 10 bases separated the two germline ends. The CDR3 spells CSGSGGNEKLFF. The CDR3, as DNA: TGCAGCGGTTCGGGTGGTAATGAAAAACTGTTTTTT.

This chain joins TRBV6-5 and TRBJ2-5; weak D call: TRBD2 (6 bases). Trimming pared 2 bases from V and 5 bases from J, leaving 18 bases between. CDR3 length: 16 amino acids. Germline V gene data show CDR1 as MNHEY and CDR2 as SVGAGI. The CDR3 sequence is CASSYPGSRGRETQYF. For the CDR3, the DNA is TGTGCCAGCAGTTACCCGGGGTCAAGAGGGAGGGAGACCCAGTACTTC.

The rearrangement uses TRBV5-1 and TRBJ1-1; D is uncertain. CDR1 SGHRS and CDR2 YFSETQ come from the germline V gene. This CDR3 spans 17 amino acids. The V and J ends lost 0 bases and 2 bases respectively, with 17 bases between them. For the CDR3, the DNA is TGCGCCAGCAGCTTGGTGTTCGCCGTAGCCGGAAACACTGAAGCTTTCTTT. Its translation is CASSLVFAVAGNTEAFF.

The V gene is TRBV7-3, the J gene TRBJ2-1, with 9 bases matching TRBD2. This CDR3 is built from 17 residues. V lost 5 bases to trimming and J lost 7 bases; unmatched junction nucleotides: 15. Germline V gives CDR1 SGHTA, CDR2 FQGTGA. CDR3 sequence reads: CASSPVTPSGDLNEQFF. The CDR3 coding sequence is TGTGCCAGCAGCCCCGTGACCCCTAGCGGGGATTTAAATGAGCAGTTCTTC.

This chain connects TRBV13 to TRBJ2-2; tentatively, D is TRBD2 (5 bases). Deletions cut 5 bases from V and 0 bases from J, with 13 bases between. Germline CDR1 PRHDT, CDR2 FYEKMQ (reference sequence). CDR3 length: 16 amino acids. CDR3 nucleotides: TGTGCCAGCAGCCAACGACACGGGGCGAACACCGGGGAGCTGTTTTTT. It codes for CASSQRHGANTGELFF.

The chain carries TRBV18 and TRBJ2-7, with 7 nucleotides matching TRBD2. This CDR3 region has 15 residues. Germline CDR1 KGHSH, CDR2 LQKENI. V shed 4 bases, J shed 4 bases, and the junction held 10 bases outside the gene matches. The CDR3 sequence is CASSRDRAGAYEQYF. The CDR3 coding sequence is TGTGCCAGCTCACGGGATCGGGCGGGAGCTTACGAGCAGTACTTC.

The CDR3 loop reads CASSLGGGGRGYTF. In DNA form, the CDR3 reads TGTGCCAGCAGCTTAGGTGGCGGAGGACGTGGCTACACCTTC. The gene calls are TRBV7-2 and TRBJ1-2, with D uncertain. This CDR3 region has 14 residues. Germline CDR1 SGHTA, CDR2 FQGNSA. The V end was cut by 1 base, the J end by 7 bases, with 13 bases between.

This clone was recorded once. This chain links TRBV5-1 with TRBJ1-1; possible D gene TRBD1, 5 bases. Germline loops: CDR1 SGHRS, CDR2 YFSETQ. The CDR3 runs 14 residues. V shed 2 bases and J shed 4 bases, with 12 bases lying between them. For the CDR3, the DNA is TGCGCCAGCAGCTTCTTGGCCCAGGGCACTGAAGCTTTCTTT. It encodes CASSFLAQGTEAFF.

The V and J genes are TRBV18 and TRBJ1-6; weak D call: TRBD1 (6 bases). Germline V CDR1 and CDR2: KGHSH, LQKENI. The CDR3 contains 14 residues. V was cut by 6 bases and J by 10 bases, with 16 bases left in between. For the CDR3, the DNA is TGTGCCAGCTCGGTCCGGGACACCAAATCACCCCTCCACTTT. The encoded protein is CASSVRDTKSPLHF.

The J gene is TRBJ1-1, the V gene TRBV6-5, with 7 bases fitting TRBD1. Trimming removed 2 bases from V and 4 bases from J; junction bases left unmatched: 7. The CDR3 is made up of 15 amino acids. Germline CDR1 is MNHEY and CDR2 is SVGAGI. The CDR3 reads CASSYDRDWTTEAFF. The CDR3 nucleotides read TGTGCCAGCAGTTACGACAGGGATTGGACCACTGAAGCTTTCTTT.

This clone was seen a single time. The genes are TRBV19 and TRBJ1-5; D is ambiguous. Germline CDR1 reads LNHDA; CDR2 reads SQIVND (reference sequence). With 3 bases removed from V and 3 bases from J, the gap between germline ends came to 12 bases. The CDR3 spans 15 residues. The CDR3 region has the DNA TGTGCCAGTAGTATTATGGCCAGAAACAATCAGCCCCAGCATTTT. This translates into CASSIMARNNQPQHF.

The rearrangement links TRBV7-2 to TRBJ2-2, with 8 nucleotides matching TRBD2. V trimming: 5 bases; J trimming: 3 bases; junction bases outside the gene matches: 5. The CDR3 consists of 15 residues. Germline V gene sequence: CDR1 SGHTA, CDR2 FQGNSA. The DNA of the CDR3 is TGTGCCAGCAGCCCTTCTAGCGGGTACACCGGGGAGCTGTTTTTT. This gives the protein CASSPSSGYTGELFF.

This chain joins TRBV2 and TRBJ1-5; 7 bases agree with TRBD1. Unmatched junction bases numbered 12, after V lost 7 bases and J lost 0 bases. CDR1 is SNHLY and CDR2 is FYNNEI in the germline V gene. The CDR3 spans 17 residues. The CDR3 DNA reads TGTGCCAGCATCCCGGGACAGAACTTTTATAGCAATCAGCCCCAGCATTTT. It encodes CASIPGQNFYSNQPQHF.

The rearrangement joins TRBV3-1 (or the pseudogene TRBV3-2) to TRBJ2-7, with TRBD2 matching over 12 bases. V lost 5 bases, J lost 5 bases, and 7 bases stayed unmatched. The length of the CDR3 is 15 residues. CDR1 and CDR2 from the germline V gene are LGHDT and YNNKEL (reference sequence). CDR3 coding DNA: TGTGCCAGCAGCGGCCGGACTAGCGGGACTAACGAGCAGTACTTC. Protein: CASSGRTSGTNEQYF.

This sequence joins TRBV7-2 and TRBJ2-2; the match to TRBD2 covers 8 bases. Per germline, CDR1 SGHTA and CDR2 FQGNSA. CDR3 length equals 15 residues. Trimming at V came to 1 base and at J to 6 bases, leaving 4 bases not matched to a gene. For the CDR3, the DNA is TGTGCCAGCAGCTTAGGAGCGGGGGTCGCCGGGGAGCTGTTTTTT. As protein: CASSLGAGVAGELFF. Combining the CDR3 with reference TRBV7-2 and TRBJ2-2 gives the whole variable domain GAGVSQSPSNKVTEKGKDVELRCDPISGHTALYWYRQSLGQGLEFLIYFQGNSAPDKSGLPSDRFSAERTGGSVSTLTIQRTQQEDSAVYLCASSLGAGVAGELFFGEGSRLTVL.